This T cell receptor (beta chain) was captured in a study of blood T cell repertoires in COVID-19. The table lists this clone with a few counts. Deletions cut 6 bases from V and 2 bases from J, with 6 bases between. CDR1 DFQATT and CDR2 SNEGSKA come from the germline V gene (reference sequence). The CDR3 runs 11 residues. Using immunoSEQ multiplex PCR, the repertoire was profiled, and TCRdb retains in-frame clones only, with some absent. The repertoire holds about 180,000 clones, 89% seen once, with roughly 2% in the top ten. The material sequenced was peripheral blood. The receptor's source is a man aged 18 to 35 who had recovered from COVID-19. J is TRBJ2-3 and V is TRBV20-1, with unresolved D. The CDR3 DNA reads TGCAGTGCCCAGTACACAGATACGCAGTATTTT. Protein: CSAQYTDTQYF.